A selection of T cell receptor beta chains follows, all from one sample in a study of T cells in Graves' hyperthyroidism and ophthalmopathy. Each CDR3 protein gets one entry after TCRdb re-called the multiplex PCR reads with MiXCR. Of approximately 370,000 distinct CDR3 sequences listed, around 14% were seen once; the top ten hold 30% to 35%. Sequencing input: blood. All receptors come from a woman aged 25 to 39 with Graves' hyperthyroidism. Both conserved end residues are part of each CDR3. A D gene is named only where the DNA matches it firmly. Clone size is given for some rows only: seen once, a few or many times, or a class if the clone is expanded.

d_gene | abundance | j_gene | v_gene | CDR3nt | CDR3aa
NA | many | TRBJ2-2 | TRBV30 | TGTGCCTGGAGTGTGGCCTTTAACACCGGGGAGCTGTTTTTT | CAWSVAFNTGELFF
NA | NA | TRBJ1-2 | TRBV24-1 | TGTGCCACCAGTGATTTGCCACACAGAGGCTACACCTTC | CATSDLPHRGYTF
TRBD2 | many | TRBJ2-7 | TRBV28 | TGTGCCAGCAGTTTTGCCCCCGGGAGGAATTCCTACGAGCAGTACTTC | CASSFAPGRNSYEQYF
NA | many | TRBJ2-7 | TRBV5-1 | TGCGCCAGCAGCTTGGGGCAGAGCACCTACGAGCAGTACTTC | CASSLGQSTYEQYF
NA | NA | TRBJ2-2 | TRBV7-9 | TGTGCCAGCACCCCCTTGATGGGCGAGAACACCGGGGAGCTGTTTTTT | CASTPLMGENTGELFF
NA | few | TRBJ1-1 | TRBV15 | TGTGCCACCAGCAGAGACCGTACCCGCGCGAGTTGGGCTTTCTTT | CATSRDRTRASWAFF
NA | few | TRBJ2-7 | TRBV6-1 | TGTGCCTCCATGGCTCCTGGGGCCTACGAGCAGTACTTC | CASMAPGAYEQYF
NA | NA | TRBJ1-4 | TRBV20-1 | TGCAGTGCTAGAGGCAGGGGATTTAATGAAAAACTGTTTTTT | CSARGRGFNEKLFF
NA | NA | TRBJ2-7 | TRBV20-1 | TGCAGTGCTAGAGAACCTAGCGAGCAGTACTTC | CSAREPSEQYF
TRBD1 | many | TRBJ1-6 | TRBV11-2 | TGTGCCAGCAGCCGAGAAGCCGGGACAGTAGGTTCACCCCTCCACTTT | CASSREAGTVGSPLHF
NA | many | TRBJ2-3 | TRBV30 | TGTGCCTGGAGCCGGGACACAAGCACAGATACGCAGTATTTT | CAWSRDTSTDTQYF
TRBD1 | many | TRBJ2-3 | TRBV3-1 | TGTGCCAGCAGCAGAATACAGGGGGGAAGCACAGATACGCAGTATTTT | CASSRIQGGSTDTQYF
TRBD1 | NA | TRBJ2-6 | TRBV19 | TGTGCCAGTAGTCCGCGGGACAGGGGGTCTGGGGCCAACGTCCTGACTTTC | CASSPRDRGSGANVLTF
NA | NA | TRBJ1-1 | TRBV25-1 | TGTGCCAGCAGTCCACTCGCGGGCCCTGAAGCTTTCTTT | CASSPLAGPEAFF
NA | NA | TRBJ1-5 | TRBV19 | TGTGCCAGTAGTTCGAGGCAGGGGCCCGGGGGTAGCAATCAGCCCCAGCATTTT | CASSSRQGPGGSNQPQHF
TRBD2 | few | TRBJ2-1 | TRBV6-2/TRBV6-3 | TGTGCCAGCAGTTTTGGACTAGCGGGGACGGGGTGGAATGAGCAGTTCTTC | CASSFGLAGTGWNEQFF
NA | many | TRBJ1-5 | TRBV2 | TGTGCCAGCAGTGAATCTTTGAGCAATCAGCCCCAGCATTTT | CASSESLSNQPQHF
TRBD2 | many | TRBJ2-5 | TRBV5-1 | TGCGCCAGCAGCTGGACTAGCGGGAGACAAGAGACCCAGTACTTC | CASSWTSGRQETQYF
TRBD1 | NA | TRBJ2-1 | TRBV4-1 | TGCGCCAGCAGCCCTCCGGGACAGGGAGCCTACAATGAGCAGTTCTTC | CASSPPGQGAYNEQFF
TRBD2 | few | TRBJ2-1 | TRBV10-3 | TGTGCCTCAGACTCCGGGACTAGTCACAATGAGCAGTTCTTC | CASDSGTSHNEQFF
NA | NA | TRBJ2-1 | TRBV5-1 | TGCGCCAGCAGCTTTGGACTATTGGATGAGCAGTTCTTC | CASSFGLLDEQFF
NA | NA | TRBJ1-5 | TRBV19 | TGTGCCAGTAGTATTACAGGGCAGCAGCCCCAGCATTTT | CASSITGQQPQHF
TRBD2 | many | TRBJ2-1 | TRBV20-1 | TGCAGCAAGAGGGGACTAGCGGGAGGGGGGGAGCAGTTCTTC | CSKRGLAGGGEQFF
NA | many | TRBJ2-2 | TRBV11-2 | TGTGCCAGCAGCTTAGGGTCGACCGGGGAGCTGTTTTTT | CASSLGSTGELFF
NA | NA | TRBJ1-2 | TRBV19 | TGTGCCAGTAGTGTAGACAGTCGGGACGTCTATGGCTACACCTTC | CASSVDSRDVYGYTF
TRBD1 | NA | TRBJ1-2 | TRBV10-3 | TGTGCCATCAGTGGAGGGACAGGGGAGGCCTATGGCTACACCTTC | CAISGGTGEAYGYTF
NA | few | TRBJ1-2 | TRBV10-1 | TGCGCCAGCAGGACCACGGGGAAGAGGAACTATGGCTACACCTTC | CASRTTGKRNYGYTF
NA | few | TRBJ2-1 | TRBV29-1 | TGCAGCGTGAGCCGGAACTCCTACAATGAGCAGTTCTTC | CSVSRNSYNEQFF
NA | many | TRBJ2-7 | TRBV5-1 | TGCGCCAGCAGCTTGGCCACGTACCGAGAGCAGTACTTC | CASSLATYREQYF
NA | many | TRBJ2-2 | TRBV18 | TGTGCCAGCTCACTATATACCGCCGGACCGAACACCGGGGAGCTGTTTTTT | CASSLYTAGPNTGELFF
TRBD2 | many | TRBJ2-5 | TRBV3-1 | TGTGCCAGCAGCCAAGGCGTGGCTAGCGGGGAAGAGACCCAGTACTTC | CASSQGVASGEETQYF
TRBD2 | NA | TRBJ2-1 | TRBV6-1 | TGTGCCAGCAGGAGACTAGCGGGAGCGGATGAGCAGTTCTTC | CASRRLAGADEQFF
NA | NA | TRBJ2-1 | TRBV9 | TGTGCCAGCAGCGTGATAATAGCGACGTCCTACAATGAGCAGTTCTTC | CASSVIIATSYNEQFF
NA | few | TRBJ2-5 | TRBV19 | TGTGCCAGTAGTGAACTTGAGCCGGGACTCCATCCAACCCAGTACTTC | CASSELEPGLHPTQYF
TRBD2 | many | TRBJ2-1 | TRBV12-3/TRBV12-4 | TGTGCCAGCAGTTTTGGCGGGAGGAGCTCCTACAATGAGCAGTTCTTC | CASSFGGRSSYNEQFF
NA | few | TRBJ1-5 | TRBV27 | TGTGCCAGCAGTTTAGCCTTCAATCAGCCCCAGCATTTT | CASSLAFNQPQHF
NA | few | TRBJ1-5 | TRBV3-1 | TGTGCCAGCAGCCAAGCCAGGAGCAATCAGCCCCAGCATTTT | CASSQARSNQPQHF
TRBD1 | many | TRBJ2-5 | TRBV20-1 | TGCACTCAGCACCGGGACAGGGAAGAGACCCAGTACTTC | CTQHRDREETQYF
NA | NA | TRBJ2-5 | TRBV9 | TGTGCCAGCAGCGATCGGGACGCTTGGGAGACCCAGTACTTC | CASSDRDAWETQYF
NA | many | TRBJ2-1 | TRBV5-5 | TGTGCCAGCAGCCTAAGGAACAATGAGCAGTTCTTC | CASSLRNNEQFF
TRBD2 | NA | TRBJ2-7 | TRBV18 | TGTGCCAGCTCACGGACTAGCGGGAGCGAGCAGTACTTC | CASSRTSGSEQYF
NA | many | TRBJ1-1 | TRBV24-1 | TGTGCCACCAGTGGACTAGAGAGCACTGAAGCTTTCTTT | CATSGLESTEAFF
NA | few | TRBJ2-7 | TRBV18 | TGTGCCAGCTCACCACAGGAGGAGGCCTACTACGCGCAGTACTTC | CASSPQEEAYYAQYF
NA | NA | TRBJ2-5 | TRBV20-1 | TGCAGTGCTAGAGATAGACTCGAATGGCACTTC | CSARDRLEWHF
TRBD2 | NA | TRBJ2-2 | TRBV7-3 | TGTGCCAGCAGCTCTAGCGGCCCCACCGGGGAGCTGTTTTTT | CASSSSGPTGELFF
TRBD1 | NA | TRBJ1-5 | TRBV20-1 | TGCAGTGCCTTAGGGGGACAGGGGGCGAGAAGCAATCAGCCCCAGCATTTT | CSALGGQGARSNQPQHF
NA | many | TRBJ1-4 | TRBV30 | TGTGCCTGGAGCACTGGGGGTGAAAAACTGTTTTTT | CAWSTGGEKLFF
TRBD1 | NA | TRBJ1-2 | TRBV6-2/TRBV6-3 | TGTGCCAGCACCCCGGGGACAGGCGGTTATGGCTACACCTTC | CASTPGTGGYGYTF
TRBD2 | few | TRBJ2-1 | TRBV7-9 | TGTGCCAGCAGCTTCCTAGCGGGAATGGGCAATGAGCAGTTCTTC | CASSFLAGMGNEQFF
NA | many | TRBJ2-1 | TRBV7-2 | TGTGCCAGCAGCTTACAGTCGGCCGGCAATGAGCAGTTCTTC | CASSLQSAGNEQFF
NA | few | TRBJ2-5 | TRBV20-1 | TGCAGTGCTAGAGATGGCCTGAGGGCGGCTCGAGAGACCCAGTACTTC | CSARDGLRAARETQYF
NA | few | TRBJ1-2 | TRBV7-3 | TGTGCCAGCAGCGCGGCGCCAGATGGCCGCTACACCTTC | CASSAAPDGRYTF